Below are 20 T cell receptor beta chains sequenced from a single sample in a study of T cell responses to AZD1222 COVID-19 vaccine. TCRdb's copy holds only in-frame clones and misses some; the assay was immunoSEQ multiplex PCR. The repertoire includes approximately 100,000 clones, roughly 90% of them detected once, and 16% sits in the top ten. The sequencing here drew on peripheral blood, taken on day 0 of AZD1222 vaccination. These receptor sequences come from an adult in good health.

The J gene is TRBJ2-7, the V gene TRBV18, with D possibly being TRBD2 (5 bases). The germline gives CDR1 KGHSH, CDR2 LQKENI. V was shortened by 2 bases and J by 4 bases, with 9 bases between the two germline ends. The CDR3 has 13 amino acids. The CDR3 DNA follows: TGTGCCAGCTCACCAAGTGCGGGTTACGAGCAGTACTTC. This gives the protein CASSPSAGYEQYF.

The chain links TRBV2 to TRBJ1-1, with unresolved D. The V and J ends lost 6 bases and 0 bases respectively, with 17 bases between them. This CDR3 has 16 amino acids. CDR1 SNHLY and CDR2 FYNNEI come from the germline V gene. DNA for the CDR3: TGTGCCAGCAGCCACCAGACGGGAAGCATGAACACTGAAGCTTTCTTT. Residues: CASSHQTGSMNTEAFF.

The genes are TRBV10-3 and TRBJ1-5, with TRBD1 matching 8 bases. The germline V gene encodes CDR1 ENHRY and CDR2 SYGVKD. V lost 2 bases and J lost 5; bases outside the gene matches: 8. This CDR3 contains 16 residues. Here the CDR3 DNA reads TGTGCCATCAGTGAGCAGGCAGGGGGCGCGTATCAGCCCCAGCATTTT. It translates to CAISEQAGGAYQPQHF.

This chain joins TRBV6-5 and TRBJ2-3; no definite D call. This CDR3 has 13 amino acids. The V end was cut by 0 bases, the J end by 4 bases, with 5 bases between. From germline, CDR1 is MNHEY and CDR2 SVGAGI. Here the CDR3 reads CASSYSTADTQYF. As DNA, the CDR3 is TGTGCCAGCAGTTACTCGACCGCAGATACGCAGTATTTT.

The V gene is TRBV11-2, the J gene TRBJ2-2; D is perhaps TRBD2 (5 bases). In germline, CDR1 is SGHAT, CDR2 FQNNGV. Trimming removed 3 bases from V and 5 bases from J, with 16 bases in between. The CDR3 contains 16 residues. CDR3: CASSFSLHPGTGELFF. In nucleotides, the CDR3 is TGTGCCAGCAGCTTCTCCCTACATCCGGGGACCGGGGAGCTGTTTTTT.

The J gene is TRBJ2-7, the V gene TRBV19; D is unclear. Germline values: CDR1 LNHDA, CDR2 SQIVND (reference sequence). Trimming pared 6 bases from V and 1 base from J, leaving 16 bases between. This CDR3 is 15 amino acids long. For the CDR3, the DNA is TGTGCCAGTAGCATAAGCGACGGGCGTTCCTACGAGCAGTACTTC. As protein: CASSISDGRSYEQYF.

This sequence joins TRBV5-6 and TRBJ2-3; D uncertain. This CDR3 spans 10 amino acids. Germline-derived CDR1 and CDR2 are SGHDT and YYEEEE. The V gene lost 1 base and the J gene lost 11 bases, with 5 bases spanning the gap. The CDR3 nucleotides are TGTGCCAGCAGCTTGTACCAGCAGTATTTT. This encodes CASSLYQQYF.

V is TRBV3-1 (or the pseudogene TRBV3-2) and J is TRBJ1-5, with 10 nucleotides matching TRBD1. The V gene end was trimmed by 3 bases and the J gene end by 4 bases; junction bases not matched to a gene: 0. This CDR3 region has 14 residues. CDR1 is LGHDT, CDR2 YNNKEL, per germline (reference sequence). CDR3 DNA sequence: TGTGCCAGCAGCCAGGGACAGGGGAATCAGCCCCAGCATTTT. Amino acids: CASSQGQGNQPQHF.

Turning to this clone: Distinct nucleotide sequences in the sample also encode this CDR3. This chain joins TRBV29-1 and TRBJ1-1; possible D gene TRBD1, 5 bases. V gave up 3 bases and J gave up 1 base, with 9 bases separating them. The CDR3 consists of 13 residues. The V gene's germline CDR1 is SQVTM and CDR2 ANQGSEA. CDR3 DNA: TGCAGCGTTGATCGGGGCCAGAACACTGAAGCTTTCTTT. Translating gives CSVDRGQNTEAFF.

This chain connects TRBV9 to TRBJ1-2; 8 positions agree with TRBD1. The CDR3 spans 16 residues. From germline, CDR1 is SGDLS and CDR2 YYNGEE. With V trimmed by 0 bases and J by 4 bases, 8 bases remained unmatched. CDR3 sequence reads: CASSVEGRGLGYGYTF. The CDR3 DNA reads as TGTGCCAGCAGCGTAGAGGGCAGGGGGCTGGGCTATGGCTACACCTTC.

The rearrangement uses TRBV28 and TRBJ1-2; maybe TRBD1 (6 bases). V lost 6 bases, J lost 7 bases, and 12 bases lay in between. Germline CDR1 and CDR2: MDHEN and SYDVKM. This CDR3 is built from 12 residues. CDR3 residues: CASRNRDRGYTF. The DNA of the CDR3 is TGTGCCAGCAGGAACAGGGATCGTGGCTACACCTTC.

The rearrangement links TRBV18 to TRBJ1-2; 10 positions agree with TRBD1. V trimming: 4 bases; J trimming: 1 base; junction bases outside the gene matches: 6. Looked up from germline, CDR1 is KGHSH and CDR2 is LQKENI. The CDR3 has 16 amino acids. CDR3 nucleotides: TGTGCCAGCTCACAAGTCGGGACAGGGGATAACTATGGCTACACCTTC. Translation gives CASSQVGTGDNYGYTF.

CDR3 loop: CASSLIRASGPDTQYF. CDR3 nucleotides: TGTGCCAGCAGCTTAATCCGGGCTAGCGGTCCAGATACGCAGTATTTT. The chain employs TRBV7-3 and TRBJ2-3, with 7 bases aligning to TRBD2. The CDR3 is made up of 16 amino acids. Looked up from germline, CDR1 is SGHTA and CDR2 is FQGTGA. V gave up 1 base and J gave up 4 bases; unmatched junction bases: 8.

The chain has TRBV5-1 and TRBJ1-5, with D perhaps TRBD1 (5 bases). Looked up from germline, CDR1 is SGHRS and CDR2 is YFSETQ. Deletions cut 0 bases from V and 2 bases from J, with 6 bases between. The CDR3 is 14 amino acids. This chain's CDR3 is CASSLVGGNQPQHF. CDR3 sequence (DNA): TGCGCCAGCAGCTTGGTAGGGGGCAATCAGCCCCAGCATTTT.

V is TRBV29-1 and J is TRBJ1-1, with a possible D match to TRBD1 (5 bases). The length of the CDR3 is 13 residues. Trimming took 3 bases from V and 0 from J, leaving 8 bases between them. Germline CDR1 SQVTM, CDR2 ANQGSEA. The CDR3 region is CSVERQLNTEAFF. CDR3 DNA: TGCAGCGTTGAGCGACAGCTGAACACTGAAGCTTTCTTT. The full variable domain, rest sourced from reference TRBV29-1 and TRBJ1-1, is SAVISQKPSRDICQRGTSLTIQCQVDSQVTMMFWYRQQPGQSLTLIATANQGSEATYESGFVIDKFPISRPNLTFSTLTVSNMSPEDSSIYLCSVERQLNTEAFFGQGTRLTVV.

V and J are TRBV6-1 and TRBJ2-1, with 10 bases fitting TRBD2. The CDR3 totals 18 residues. V lost 3 bases, J lost 1 base, and 9 bases stayed unmatched. Germline lookup yields CDR1 MNHNS and CDR2 SASEGT. CDR3 in amino acids: CASSDGLAGVDSYNEQFF. The CDR3 nucleotides are TGTGCCAGCAGTGACGGGCTAGCGGGAGTAGATTCCTACAATGAGCAGTTCTTC.

This chain uses TRBV6-1 with TRBJ1-2; D remains unclear. Germline V lookup: CDR1 MNHNS, CDR2 SASEGT. Deletions cut 2 bases from V and 4 bases from J, with 14 bases between. The CDR3 spans 15 residues. CDR3 nucleotides: TGTGCCAGCAGTGAATCGCTGACCGCAGGCTATGGCTACACCTTC. Amino acids: CASSESLTAGYGYTF.

The chain uses TRBV28 and TRBJ2-3; 13 bases align to TRBD2. The germline V gene encodes CDR1 MDHEN and CDR2 SYDVKM. The CDR3 consists of 16 residues. V shed 4 bases and J 5 bases; nucleotides not matched to a gene: 6. CDR3 sequence reads: CASSYGLAGDIDTQYF. CDR3 coding DNA: TGTGCCAGCAGTTACGGACTAGCGGGAGACATAGATACGCAGTATTTT.

The chain carries TRBV11-2 and TRBJ1-3, with a weak D call TRBD1 (5 bases). The V end lost 2 bases, the J end lost 9 bases, and 11 bases lay between the germline ends. This CDR3 has 13 amino acids. Germline lookup yields CDR1 SGHAT and CDR2 FQNNGV. The CDR3 spells CASSLYGGGTIYF. The DNA for the CDR3 is TGTGCCAGCAGCTTATACGGTGGGGGCACCATATATTTT.

The chain is built from TRBV2 and TRBJ1-2, with D maybe TRBD1 (5 bases). Trimming pared 6 bases from V and 0 bases from J, leaving 17 bases between. CDR1 is SNHLY and CDR2 is FYNNEI in the germline V gene. The CDR3 is made up of 16 amino acids. In DNA form, the CDR3 reads TGTGCCAGCAGCCCAACCCAGGGCCGGGCTAACTATGGCTACACCTTC. It encodes CASSPTQGRANYGYTF.